The 28 T cell receptor beta chains below were found in one sample sequenced in a study of blood T cell repertoires in COVID-19. Sequencing used immunoSEQ multiplex PCR; TCRdb keeps in-frame clones, though not all of them. Of around 77,000 clones listed, 83% are singletons. Sequenced sample: peripheral blood. The receptor source for this set is a young man with COVID-19, enrolled during active disease.

This clone was recorded many times. V and J are TRBV6-1 and TRBJ2-5; 12 bases are a match to TRBD2. V lost 2 bases, J lost 2 bases, and 0 bases stayed unmatched. The germline gives CDR1 MNHNS, CDR2 SASEGT. The CDR3 totals 15 residues. The CDR3 sequence: CASSELAGGQETQYF. In DNA, the CDR3 is TGTGCCAGCAGTGAACTAGCGGGAGGGCAAGAGACCCAGTACTTC.

The chain is built from TRBV28 and TRBJ1-6, with 7 bases aligning to TRBD1. The J segment lost 7 bases and the V segment lost 10 bases, leaving 13 bases of the junction unmatched. The CDR3 runs to 15 residues. CDR1 and CDR2 (germline): MDHEN, SYDVKM. CDR3 region: CAIDAGGRGNSPLHF. The CDR3 region has the DNA TGTGCCATAGACGCAGGGGGGAGAGGAAATTCACCCCTCCACTTT.

This chain joins TRBV19 and TRBJ2-1, with 7 bases identical to TRBD1. V was pared by 1 base and J by 4 bases, with 4 bases of the junction left unmatched. Per germline, CDR1 LNHDA and CDR2 SQIVND (reference sequence). CDR3 length: 15 residues. The DNA of the CDR3 is TGTGCCAGTAGTATAGGGGACAGCAAATACAATGAGCAGTTCTTC. Encoded protein: CASSIGDSKYNEQFF.

The chain combines TRBV15 with TRBJ1-2; D is perhaps TRBD1 (6 bases). The CDR3 is 14 amino acids. Germline V gene sequence: CDR1 LNHNV, CDR2 YYDKDF (reference sequence). The germline V and J ends were trimmed by 0 bases and 4 bases, with 9 bases remaining between them. DNA for the CDR3: TGTGCCACCAGCAGAGAGGGCAGGGGCTATGGCTACACCTTC. Translation: CATSREGRGYGYTF.

This clone has just one count. CDR3 nucleotide sequence: TGTGCCAGCTCCCAGATGAGCGGGAGCGTAGAGACCCAGTACTTC. Amino acids: CASSQMSGSVETQYF. The rearrangement links TRBV18 to TRBJ2-5; TRBD2 agrees at 8 bases. The V gene's germline CDR1 is KGHSH and CDR2 LQKENI. The CDR3 loop spans 15 amino acids. Trimming took 6 bases from V and 4 from J; bases not matched to a gene: 10. The entire variable domain, with the rest obtained from reference TRBV18 and TRBJ2-5, is as follows: NAGVMQNPRHLVRRRGQEARLRCSPMKGHSHVYWYRQLPEEGLKFMVYLQKENIIDESGMPKERFSAEFPKEGPSILRIQQVVRGDSAAYFCASSQMSGSVETQYFGPGTRLLVL.

This chain uses TRBV19 with TRBJ2-7; a possible D gene is TRBD2 (6 bases). CDR1 and CDR2 from the germline V gene are LNHDA and SQIVND (reference sequence). Trimming cost V 5 bases and J 6 bases, with 14 bases left between them. There are 13 residues in the CDR3. CDR3 sequence (DNA): TGTGCCAGTAGTTTGGGGGGACTGGGCGAGCAGTACTTC. Translating gives CASSLGGLGEQYF.

The chain combines TRBV6-1 with TRBJ2-7; maybe TRBD2 (5 bases). The CDR3 contains 12 residues. V was clipped by 1 base and J by 4 bases, with 5 bases between them. Per the germline V gene, CDR1 is MNHNS and CDR2 is SASEGT. The chain's CDR3 is CASSEGGYEQYF. The CDR3 region has the DNA TGTGCCAGCAGTGAAGGAGGGTACGAGCAGTACTTC.

This clone has only a few counts. V gene TRBV28 combines with J gene TRBJ2-4; 9 bases match TRBD2. V was clipped by 8 bases and J by 7 bases; unmatched bases: 9. Germline V CDR1 and CDR2: MDHEN, SYDVKM. The CDR3 sequence is 14 residues long. The CDR3: CASSKREAGNIQYF. CDR3 sequence (DNA): TGTGCCAGCTCTAAGCGGGAGGCCGGGAACATTCAGTACTTC.

The chain carries TRBV7-2 and TRBJ1-2; TRBD1 matches 7 bases. V was clipped by 5 bases and J by 7 bases; unmatched bases: 7. Per the germline V gene, CDR1 is SGHTA and CDR2 is FQGNSA. CDR3 length: 13 amino acids. CDR3 bases: TGTGCCAGCAGCGACAGGGTAAAGGCTGGCTACACCTTC. Amino acid sequence: CASSDRVKAGYTF.

This clone has only a few counts. The chain combines TRBV18 with TRBJ1-2, with 9 bases aligning to TRBD1. With V trimmed by 0 bases and J by 8 bases, 4 bases remained unmatched. This CDR3 has 14 amino acids. CDR1 is KGHSH, CDR2 LQKENI, per germline. The CDR3 loop reads CASSPPTTGGGYTF. CDR3 nucleotide sequence: TGTGCCAGCTCACCACCGACGACAGGGGGAGGCTACACCTTC.

This chain uses TRBV12-3 or TRBV12-4 with TRBJ2-7; unclear D gene. Trimming took 3 bases from V and 4 from J, leaving 7 bases between them. The CDR3 is 12 residues long. The CDR3 nucleotides are TGTGCCAGCAGTTTGTCCGGGTACGAGCAGTACTTC. The encoded protein is CASSLSGYEQYF.

The chain joins TRBV5-1 to TRBJ1-1; 7 positions match TRBD1. Unmatched junction bases numbered 4, after V lost 4 bases and J lost 1 base. CDR1 and CDR2 (germline): SGHRS, YFSETQ. The CDR3 sequence is 14 residues long. Written as DNA, the CDR3 is TGCGCCAGCAGCGGAACAGGGGAGAACACTGAAGCTTTCTTT. Residues: CASSGTGENTEAFF. Full variable domain (remainder filled in from reference TRBV5-1 and TRBJ1-1): KAGVTQTPRYLIKTRGQQVTLSCSPISGHRSVSWYQQTPGQGLQFLFEYFSETQRNKGNFPGRFSGRQFSNSRSEMNVSTLELGDSALYLCASSGTGENTEAFFGQGTRLTVV.

This clone came up many times. The V call is TRBV18, the J call TRBJ1-1; D is uncertain. V was cut by 2 bases and J by 3 bases, with 10 bases left in between. The CDR3 is 14 amino acids. Per germline, CDR1 KGHSH and CDR2 LQKENI. The CDR3 bases are TGTGCCAGCTCACCATCTGGCGCGGACACTGAAGCTTTCTTT. This encodes CASSPSGADTEAFF.

This chain joins TRBV11-2 and TRBJ1-6, with TRBD1 matching over 9 bases. This CDR3 comprises 15 residues. V was clipped by 4 bases and J by 5 bases; unmatched bases: 3. Germline V lookup: CDR1 SGHAT, CDR2 FQNNGV. The CDR3 loop reads CASSWGTGNNSPLHF. The CDR3 DNA follows: TGTGCCAGCAGCTGGGGGACAGGGAATAATTCACCCCTCCACTTT.

The chain recombines TRBV11-1 with TRBJ1-1; TRBD1 is a possible D gene (5 bases). From germline, CDR1 is SGHAT and CDR2 FQDESV (reference sequence). CDR3 length: 14 amino acids. With 0 bases removed from V and 4 bases from J, the gap between germline ends came to 9 bases. CDR3 DNA: TGTGCCAGCAGCTTAGCGTGGCAGGGCACTGAAGCTTTCTTT. Its translation is CASSLAWQGTEAFF.

The chain carries TRBV27 and TRBJ2-5; D may be TRBD1 (6 bases). Trimming shortened V by 6 bases and J by 5 bases, and 19 bases separated the two germline ends. Germline CDR1 and CDR2: MNHEY and SMNVEV (reference sequence). CDR3 length equals 15 residues. As DNA, the CDR3 is TGTGCCAGCAGCTTAACAGGGCGCGAAGGGGAGACCCAGTACTTC. This encodes CASSLTGREGETQYF.

V and J are TRBV21-1 and TRBJ2-1; the table's D call, TRBD2, has no DNA check behind it. TRBV21-1 is designated a pseudogene. CDR3 size: 16 residues. CDR3 region: CASITTSASSYNEQFF. The CDR3 DNA is TGTGCCAGCATTACGACTAGCGCGAGCTCCTACAATGAGCAGTTCTTC.

In its sample, this clone was seen once. The chain has TRBV11-2 and TRBJ2-4, with TRBD2 matching 7 bases. CDR1 is SGHAT and CDR2 is FQNNGV in the germline V gene. Unmatched junction bases numbered 2, after V lost 1 base and J lost 2 bases. This CDR3 has 15 amino acids. The CDR3 sequence: CASSLGRETKNIQYF. In nucleotides, the CDR3 is TGTGCCAGCAGCTTAGGGCGGGAGACCAAAAACATTCAGTACTTC.

As DNA, the CDR3 is TGTGCCAGCAGCAAAGAAAGCGGAAAAGAGACCCAGTACTTC. Protein product: CASSKESGKETQYF. The J gene is TRBJ2-5, the V gene TRBV21-1; TRBD2, the table's D call, lacks a check against the DNA. TRBV21-1 is a documented pseudogene. The CDR3 loop spans 14 amino acids.

The V call is TRBV11-2, the J call TRBJ2-7; 8 bases are shared with TRBD1. The germline CDR1 and CDR2 sequences are SGHAT and FQNNGV. The CDR3 is 16 residues long. The V gene end was trimmed by 2 bases and the J gene end by 1 base; junction bases not matched to a gene: 7. The CDR3 region has the DNA TGTGCCAGCAGCTTAACAACAGGGGGAGAATCCTACGAGCAGTACTTC. It translates to CASSLTTGGESYEQYF.

The chain combines TRBV10-3 with TRBJ1-1, with D perhaps TRBD1 (5 bases). The CDR3 contains 15 residues. Deletions cut 9 bases from V and 5 bases from J, with 22 bases between. CDR1 and CDR2 (germline): ENHRY, SYGVKD. The chain's CDR3 is CAILATPGSETEAFF. CDR3 in DNA: TGTGCCATACTGGCCACCCCAGGGTCCGAGACTGAAGCTTTCTTT.

The gene calls are TRBV4-2 and TRBJ2-7, with 7 nucleotides matching TRBD2. Germline CDR1 reads LGHNA; CDR2 reads YNFKEQ. V gave up 1 base and J gave up 0 bases; unmatched junction bases: 3. CDR3 length equals 15 residues. Here the CDR3 DNA reads TGTGCCAGCAGCCAAGCGGCTAGCGGCTCCTACGAGCAGTACTTC. Translation: CASSQAASGSYEQYF.

J is TRBJ2-7 and V is TRBV30; TRBD2 matches 8 bases. CDR1 is GTSNPN, CDR2 SVGIG, per germline (reference sequence). The CDR3 has 14 amino acids. Trimming took 0 bases from V and 4 from J; bases not matched to a gene: 5. CDR3 bases: TGTGCCTGGAGTGTCGGGGGGGTAGGGTACGAGCAGTACTTC. It specifies CAWSVGGVGYEQYF.

This chain links TRBV9 with TRBJ1-2; 12 bases align to TRBD1. This CDR3 comprises 16 residues. The J segment lost 2 bases and the V segment lost 0 bases, leaving 2 bases of the junction unmatched. CDR1 is SGDLS and CDR2 is YYNGEE in the germline V gene. CDR3 residues: CASSVGGQGANYGYTF. CDR3 DNA: TGTGCCAGCAGCGTAGGGGGACAGGGGGCCAACTATGGCTACACCTTC.

The CDR3 nucleotides read TGTGCCAGCAGCCATCCAGCTAGCGCAGCTTTCTTT. Residues: CASSHPASAAFF. The rearrangement links TRBV3-1 (or the pseudogene TRBV3-2) to TRBJ1-1, with D uncertain. There are 12 residues in the CDR3. V was cut by 3 bases and J by 10 bases, with 12 bases left in between. The germline gives CDR1 LGHDT, CDR2 YNNKEL (reference sequence).

In regard to this clone: Mismatch with germline at one junction end may stem from a read error. The V call is TRBV6-2 or TRBV6-3, the J call TRBJ2-7; 10 bases are shared with TRBD1. The CDR3 has 16 residues. Germline CDR1 and CDR2: MNHEY and SVGEGT. The CDR3, as DNA: TGTGCCAGCAGTCACTCCGGGACAGGGGACATGGGCGAGCAGTACTTC. It yields the protein CASSHSGTGDMGEQYF.

This chain links TRBV19 with TRBJ2-7, with 7 bases aligning to TRBD1. The CDR3 totals 15 residues. Germline V gene data show CDR1 as LNHDA and CDR2 as SQIVND (reference sequence). The junction had 8 bases not matched to a gene; V was cut back by 3 bases and J by 3 bases. This CDR3 reads CASSMVGQPYYEQYF. In DNA form, the CDR3 reads TGTGCCAGTAGTATGGTGGGACAGCCTTACTACGAGCAGTACTTC.

The chain combines TRBV19 with TRBJ1-2; D perhaps matches TRBD1 (6 bases). The germline V gene has CDR1 LNHDA and CDR2 SQIVND (reference sequence). The CDR3 extends over 14 amino acids. V shed 5 bases and J shed 0 bases, with 10 bases lying between them. The CDR3 DNA reads TGTGCCAGTAGTTTCCGGACAGCTAACTATGGCTACACCTTC. As protein: CASSFRTANYGYTF.